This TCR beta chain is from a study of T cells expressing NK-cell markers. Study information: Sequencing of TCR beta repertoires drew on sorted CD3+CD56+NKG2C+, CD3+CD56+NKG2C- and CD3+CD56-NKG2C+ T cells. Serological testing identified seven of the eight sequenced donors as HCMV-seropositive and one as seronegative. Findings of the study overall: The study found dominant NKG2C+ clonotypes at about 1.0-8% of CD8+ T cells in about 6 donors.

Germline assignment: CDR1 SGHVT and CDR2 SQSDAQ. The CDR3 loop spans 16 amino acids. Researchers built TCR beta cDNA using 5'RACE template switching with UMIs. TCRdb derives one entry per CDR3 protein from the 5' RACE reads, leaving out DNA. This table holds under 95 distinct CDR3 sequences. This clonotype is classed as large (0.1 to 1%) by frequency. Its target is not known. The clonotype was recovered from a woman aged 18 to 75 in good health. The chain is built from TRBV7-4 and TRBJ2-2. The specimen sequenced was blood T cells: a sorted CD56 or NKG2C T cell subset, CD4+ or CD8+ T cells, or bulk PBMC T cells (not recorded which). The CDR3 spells CASSFIAILIPGSCFF.